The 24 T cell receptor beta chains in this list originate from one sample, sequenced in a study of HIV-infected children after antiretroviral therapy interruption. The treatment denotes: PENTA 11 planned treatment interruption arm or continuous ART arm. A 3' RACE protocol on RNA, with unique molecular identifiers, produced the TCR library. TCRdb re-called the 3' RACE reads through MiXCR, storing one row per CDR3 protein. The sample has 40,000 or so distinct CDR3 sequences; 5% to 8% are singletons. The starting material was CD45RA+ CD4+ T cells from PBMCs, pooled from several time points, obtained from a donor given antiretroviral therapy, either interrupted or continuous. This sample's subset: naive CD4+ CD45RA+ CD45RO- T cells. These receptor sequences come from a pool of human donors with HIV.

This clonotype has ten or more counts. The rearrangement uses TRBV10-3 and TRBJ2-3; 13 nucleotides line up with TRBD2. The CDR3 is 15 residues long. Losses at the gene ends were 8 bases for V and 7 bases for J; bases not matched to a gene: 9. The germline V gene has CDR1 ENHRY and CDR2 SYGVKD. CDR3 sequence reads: CAIGETSGGLYTQYF. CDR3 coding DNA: TGTGCCATCGGCGAGACTAGCGGGGGGTTATATACGCAGTATTTT.

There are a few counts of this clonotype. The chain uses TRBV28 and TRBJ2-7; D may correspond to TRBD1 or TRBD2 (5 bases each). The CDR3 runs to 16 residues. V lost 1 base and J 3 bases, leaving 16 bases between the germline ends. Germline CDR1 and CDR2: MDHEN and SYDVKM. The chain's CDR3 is CASSLSGWGRNYEQYF. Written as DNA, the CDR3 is TGTGCCAGCAGTTTATCGGGATGGGGCCGAAACTACGAGCAGTACTTC.

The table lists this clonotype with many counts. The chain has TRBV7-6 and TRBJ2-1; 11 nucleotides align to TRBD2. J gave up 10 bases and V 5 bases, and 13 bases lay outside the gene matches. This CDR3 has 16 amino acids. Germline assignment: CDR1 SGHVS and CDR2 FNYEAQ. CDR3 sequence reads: CASSLNLRLAGGEQFF. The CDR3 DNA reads TGTGCCAGCAGCCTCAATCTCCGGCTAGCGGGGGGAGAGCAGTTCTTC.

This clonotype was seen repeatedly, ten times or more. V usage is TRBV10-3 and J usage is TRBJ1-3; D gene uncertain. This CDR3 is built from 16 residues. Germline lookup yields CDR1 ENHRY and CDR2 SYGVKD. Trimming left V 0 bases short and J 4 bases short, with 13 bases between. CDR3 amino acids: CAISESEIRGGNTIYF. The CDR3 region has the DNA TGTGCCATCAGTGAGTCTGAAATCCGAGGGGGAAACACCATATATTTT.

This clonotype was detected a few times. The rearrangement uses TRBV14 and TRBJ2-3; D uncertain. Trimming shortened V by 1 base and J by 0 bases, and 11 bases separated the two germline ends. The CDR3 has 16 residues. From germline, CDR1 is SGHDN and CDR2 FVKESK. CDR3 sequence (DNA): TGTGCCAGCAGCCAAGGTCAACTAATTAGCACAGATACGCAGTATTTT. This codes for CASSQGQLISTDTQYF.

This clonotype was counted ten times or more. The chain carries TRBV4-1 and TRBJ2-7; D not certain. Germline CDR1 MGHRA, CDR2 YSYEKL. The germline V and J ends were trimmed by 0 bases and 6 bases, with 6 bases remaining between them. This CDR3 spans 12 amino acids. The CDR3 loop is CASSQEAGEQYF. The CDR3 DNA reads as TGCGCCAGCAGCCAAGAGGCCGGCGAGCAGTACTTC.

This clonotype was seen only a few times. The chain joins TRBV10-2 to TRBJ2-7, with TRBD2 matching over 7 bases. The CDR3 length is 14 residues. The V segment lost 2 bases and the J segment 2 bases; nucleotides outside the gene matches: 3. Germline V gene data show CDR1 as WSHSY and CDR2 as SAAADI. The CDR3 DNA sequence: TGCGCCAGCAGTGAGGGGGAGGGCCCCTACGAGCAGTACTTC. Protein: CASSEGEGPYEQYF.

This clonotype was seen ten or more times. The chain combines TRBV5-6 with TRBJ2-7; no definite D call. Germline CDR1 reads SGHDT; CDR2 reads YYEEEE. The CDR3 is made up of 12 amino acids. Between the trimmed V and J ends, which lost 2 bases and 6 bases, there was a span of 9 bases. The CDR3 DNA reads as TGTGCCAGCAGCTTTGATCCCGGCGAGCAGTACTTC. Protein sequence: CASSFDPGEQYF.

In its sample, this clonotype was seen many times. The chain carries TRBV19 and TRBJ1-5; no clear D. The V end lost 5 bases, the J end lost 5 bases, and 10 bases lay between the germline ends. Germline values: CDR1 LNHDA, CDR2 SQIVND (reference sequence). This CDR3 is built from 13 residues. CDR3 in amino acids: CASSYNADQPQHF. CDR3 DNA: TGTGCCAGTAGTTACAACGCGGATCAGCCCCAGCATTTT.

CDR3: CASSQEGGPYEQYF. The CDR3 DNA sequence: TGCGCCAGCAGCCAAGAAGGTGGCCCCTACGAGCAGTACTTC. V and J are TRBV4-1 and TRBJ2-7; D gene unclear. The CDR3 runs 14 residues. CDR1 is MGHRA, CDR2 YSYEKL, per germline. V was shortened by 0 bases and J by 2 bases, with 8 bases between the two germline ends.

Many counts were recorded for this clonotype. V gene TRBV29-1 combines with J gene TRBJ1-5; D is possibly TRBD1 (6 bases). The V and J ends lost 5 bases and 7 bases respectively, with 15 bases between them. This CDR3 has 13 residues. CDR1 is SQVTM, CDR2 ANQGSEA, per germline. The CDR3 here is CSVRAGVGQPQHF. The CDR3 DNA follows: TGCAGCGTTCGGGCAGGGGTCGGGCAGCCCCAGCATTTT.

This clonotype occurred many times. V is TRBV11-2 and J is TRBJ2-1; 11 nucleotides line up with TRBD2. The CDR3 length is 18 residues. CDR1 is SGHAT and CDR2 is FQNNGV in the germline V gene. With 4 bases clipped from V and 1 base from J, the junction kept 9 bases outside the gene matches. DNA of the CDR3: TGTGCCAGCAGCTCCGGGACTAGCGGAATTGTTTCCTACAATGAGCAGTTCTTC. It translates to CASSSGTSGIVSYNEQFF. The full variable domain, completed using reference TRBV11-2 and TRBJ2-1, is EAGVAQSPRYKIIEKRQSVAFWCNPISGHATLYWYQQILGQGPKLLIQFQNNGVVDDSQLPKDRFSAERLKGVDSTLKIQPAKLEDSAVYLCASSSGTSGIVSYNEQFFGPGTRLTVL.

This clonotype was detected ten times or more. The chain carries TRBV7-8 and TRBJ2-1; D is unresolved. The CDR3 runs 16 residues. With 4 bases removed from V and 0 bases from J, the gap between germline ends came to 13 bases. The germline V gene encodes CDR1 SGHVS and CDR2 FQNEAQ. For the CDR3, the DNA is TGTGCCAGCAGCTCCTTGAGCCGGAGCTCCTACAATGAGCAGTTCTTC. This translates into CASSSLSRSSYNEQFF.

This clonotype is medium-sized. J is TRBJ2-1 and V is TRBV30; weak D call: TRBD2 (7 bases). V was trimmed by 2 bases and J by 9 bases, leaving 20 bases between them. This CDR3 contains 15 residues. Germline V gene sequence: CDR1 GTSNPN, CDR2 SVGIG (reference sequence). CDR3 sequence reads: CAWSLDWGGYAEQFF. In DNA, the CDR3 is TGTGCCTGGAGTCTAGACTGGGGGGGCTATGCTGAGCAGTTCTTC.

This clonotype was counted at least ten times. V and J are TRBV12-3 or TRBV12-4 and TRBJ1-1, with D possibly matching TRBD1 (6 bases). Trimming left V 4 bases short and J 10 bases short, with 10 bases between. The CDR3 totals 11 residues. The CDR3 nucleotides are TGTGCCAGCAGTTGGGGGCCTGGAGCTTTCTTT. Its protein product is CASSWGPGAFF.

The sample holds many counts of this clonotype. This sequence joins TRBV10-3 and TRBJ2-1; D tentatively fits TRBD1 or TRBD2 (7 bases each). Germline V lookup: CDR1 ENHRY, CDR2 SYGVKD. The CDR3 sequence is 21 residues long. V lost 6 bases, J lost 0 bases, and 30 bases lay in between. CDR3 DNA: TGTGCCATCAGCTACCCTGGGGGAGGGGGCGCGGGCCGGAGCTCCTACAATGAGCAGTTCTTC. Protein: CAISYPGGGGAGRSSYNEQFF.

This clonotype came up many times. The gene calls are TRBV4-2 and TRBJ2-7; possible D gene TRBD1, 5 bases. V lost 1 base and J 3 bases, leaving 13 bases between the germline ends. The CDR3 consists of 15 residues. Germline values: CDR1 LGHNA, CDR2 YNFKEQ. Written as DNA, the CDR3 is TGTGCCAGCAGCCAAGCCGTGGGGCTAAGCTACGAGCAGTACTTC. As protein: CASSQAVGLSYEQYF.

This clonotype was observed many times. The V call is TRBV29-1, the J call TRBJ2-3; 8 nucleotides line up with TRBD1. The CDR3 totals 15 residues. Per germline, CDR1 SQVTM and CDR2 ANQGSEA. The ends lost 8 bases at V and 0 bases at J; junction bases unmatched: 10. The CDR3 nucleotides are TGCAGCCAGATCCCATGGACAGGGAGCACAGATACGCAGTATTTT. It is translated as CSQIPWTGSTDTQYF.

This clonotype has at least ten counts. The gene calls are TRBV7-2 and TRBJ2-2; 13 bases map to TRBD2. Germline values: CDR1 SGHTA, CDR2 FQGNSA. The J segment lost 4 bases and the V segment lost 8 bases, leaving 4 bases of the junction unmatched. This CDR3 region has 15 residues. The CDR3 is CASRLAGGSTGELFF. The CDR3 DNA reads TGTGCCAGCCGACTAGCGGGGGGCAGCACCGGGGAGCTGTTTTTT.

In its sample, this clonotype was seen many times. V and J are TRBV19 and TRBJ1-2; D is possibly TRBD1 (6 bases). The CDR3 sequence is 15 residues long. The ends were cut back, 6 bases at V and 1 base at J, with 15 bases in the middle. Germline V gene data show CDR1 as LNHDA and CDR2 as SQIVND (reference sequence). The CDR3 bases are TGTGCCAGTAGCTGGCCGGGACAAAGTAACTATGGCTACACCTTC. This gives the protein CASSWPGQSNYGYTF.

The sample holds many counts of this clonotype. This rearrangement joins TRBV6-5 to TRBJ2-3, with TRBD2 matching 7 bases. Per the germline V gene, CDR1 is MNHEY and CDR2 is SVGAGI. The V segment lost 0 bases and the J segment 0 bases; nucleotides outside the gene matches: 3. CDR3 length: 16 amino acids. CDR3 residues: CASSYSKAGSTDTQYF. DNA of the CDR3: TGTGCCAGCAGTTACTCGAAAGCGGGGAGCACAGATACGCAGTATTTT.

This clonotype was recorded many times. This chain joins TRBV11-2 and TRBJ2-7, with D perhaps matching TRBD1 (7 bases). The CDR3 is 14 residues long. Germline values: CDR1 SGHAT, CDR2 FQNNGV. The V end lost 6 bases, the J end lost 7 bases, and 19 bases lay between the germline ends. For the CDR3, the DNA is TGTGCCAGCAGTCAAATCAGGGGGGATGAGGAGCAGTACTTC. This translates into CASSQIRGDEEQYF.

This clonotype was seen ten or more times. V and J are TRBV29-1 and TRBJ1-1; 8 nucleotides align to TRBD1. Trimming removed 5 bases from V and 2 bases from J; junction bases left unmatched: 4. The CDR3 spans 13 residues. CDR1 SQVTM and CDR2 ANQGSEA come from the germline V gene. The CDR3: CSVRTGTNTEAFF. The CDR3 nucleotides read TGCAGCGTTCGGACAGGGACCAACACTGAAGCTTTCTTT.

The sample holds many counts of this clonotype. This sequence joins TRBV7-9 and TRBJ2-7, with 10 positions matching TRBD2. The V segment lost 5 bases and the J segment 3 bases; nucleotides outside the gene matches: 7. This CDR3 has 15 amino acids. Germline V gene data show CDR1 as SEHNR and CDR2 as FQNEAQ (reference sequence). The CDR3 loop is CASSPGTSAYYEQYF. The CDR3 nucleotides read TGTGCCAGCAGCCCAGGGACTAGCGCTTACTACGAGCAGTACTTC. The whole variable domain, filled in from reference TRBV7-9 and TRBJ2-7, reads DTGVSQNPRHKITKRGQNVTFRCDPISEHNRLYWYRQTLGQGPEFLTYFQNEAQLEKSRLLSDRFSAERPKGSFSTLEIQRTEQGDSAMYLCASSPGTSAYYEQYFGPGTRLTVT.